This T cell receptor (beta chain) was captured by sequencing in a study of T-cell reconstitution after alpha-beta-depleted transplantation in children. Molecular barcoding with unique molecular identifiers was used for the TCRbeta library. TCRdb fed the PCR reads into MiXCR, producing one record per CDR3 protein. The sample contains about 400,000 distinct CDR3 sequences, about an eighth of which appear only once. The CDR3 has 12 amino acids. V lost 7 bases and J 6 bases, leaving 11 bases between the germline ends. The V gene's germline CDR1 is SGHTA and CDR2 FQGNSA. This clonotype was counted at least ten times.

The receptor comes from a human donor who donated a stem cell graft to a child with Fanconi anemia. Here the sequenced sample was PBMCs, taken from the stem cell graft. The gene calls are TRBV7-2 and TRBJ2-3; no firm D call. The DNA of the CDR3 is TGTGCCAGCAATCCTTCCAGGGATACGCAGTATTTT. It is translated as CASNPSRDTQYF.